Following are 20 T cell receptor beta chains from one sample sequenced in a study of type 1 regulatory T cells. TCRdb fed the reads into MiXCR, producing one record per CDR3 protein. Of 60,000 to 70,000 distinct CDR3 sequences in the sample, roughly 50% were seen once. No antigens are known for them. Sequenced: cultured non-Tr1 T cells, either the whole culture or a sorted T cell fraction (not recorded which). These receptors originate from a human donor in good health.

A few counts support this clonotype. Sequence at one end of the junction differs from germline and may be a read error. CDR3 in DNA: TGTGCTAGCAGCTCAAACAAGGGATCGGCCCAGTACTTC. Protein sequence: CASSSNKGSAQYF. The chain uses TRBV7-7 and TRBJ2-5, with no clear D. Germline CDR1 and CDR2: SSHAT and FNYEAQ (reference sequence). The CDR3 contains 13 residues.

The V gene is TRBV4-3, the J gene TRBJ2-1; TRBD2 matches at 7 bases. There are 18 residues in the CDR3. From germline, CDR1 is LGHNA and CDR2 YSLEER. The J segment lost 3 bases and the V segment lost 2 bases, leaving 13 bases of the junction unmatched. The DNA of the CDR3 is TGCGCCAGCAGCCAACAACTAACCTATAGCGGGTTCTACAATGAGCAGTTCTTC. It translates to CASSQQLTYSGFYNEQFF.

The chain is built from TRBV5-1 and TRBJ1-2, with D maybe TRBD1 (6 bases). With 0 bases removed from V and 4 bases from J, the gap between germline ends came to 13 bases. The germline CDR1 and CDR2 sequences are SGHRS and YFSETQ. This CDR3 spans 15 amino acids. In DNA form, the CDR3 reads TGCGCCAGCAGCTTGGCCCCTGACAGGACCTATGGCTACACCTTC. It specifies CASSLAPDRTYGYTF.

The chain uses TRBV10-3 and TRBJ2-5; no firm D call. With 10 bases removed from V and 9 bases from J, the gap between germline ends came to 24 bases. Looked up from germline, CDR1 is ENHRY and CDR2 is SYGVKD. There are 14 residues in the CDR3. CDR3 loop: CATALDQLRSPQYF. The DNA of the CDR3 is TGTGCCACGGCGTTGGACCAACTCAGGAGTCCCCAGTACTTC.

This clonotype occurred once. The CDR3 here is CASSYGGPDSFAQTQYF. The DNA of the CDR3 is TGTGCCAGCAGTTACGGGGGACCGGACAGTTTCGCGCAAACCCAGTACTTC. The chain uses TRBV6-5 and TRBJ2-5; the D gene is possibly TRBD1 (6 bases). The CDR3 has 17 amino acids. V was clipped by 2 bases and J by 8 bases, with 24 bases between them. CDR1 and CDR2 (germline): MNHEY, SVGAGI.

This clonotype came up many times. In DNA form, the CDR3 reads TGCAGTGCTAGCTCGCGCGGGGCCGGGGAGCTGTTTTTT. This translates into CSASSRGAGELFF. V and J are TRBV20-1 and TRBJ2-2; D might be TRBD2 (6 bases). Trimming removed 3 bases from V and 6 bases from J, with 11 bases in between. This CDR3 contains 13 residues. Germline lookup yields CDR1 DFQATT and CDR2 SNEGSKA (reference sequence).

The J gene is TRBJ1-5, the V gene TRBV19; 11 bases match TRBD1. Germline CDR1 reads LNHDA; CDR2 reads SQIVND (reference sequence). V shed 10 bases and J 6 bases; nucleotides not matched to a gene: 8. The CDR3 has 14 amino acids. The CDR3 loop is CATYPGQGGQPQHF. CDR3 sequence (DNA): TGTGCCACCTATCCGGGACAGGGGGGTCAGCCCCAGCATTTT.

This clonotype was counted a few times. The V and J genes are TRBV2 and TRBJ2-2; TRBD1 aligns across 7 bases. Germline V gives CDR1 SNHLY, CDR2 FYNNEI. The J segment lost 4 bases and the V segment lost 6 bases, leaving 5 bases of the junction unmatched. This CDR3 has 14 amino acids. The CDR3 region has the DNA TGTGCCAGCAGGGACAGGATAGCCACCGGGGAGCTGTTTTTT. It codes for CASRDRIATGELFF.

The chain has TRBV5-8 and TRBJ1-6; D is unclear. Trimming pared 4 bases from V and 4 bases from J, leaving 6 bases between. From germline, CDR1 is SGHTS and CDR2 YDEGEE. The CDR3 runs 13 residues. The CDR3 DNA sequence: TGTGCCAGCAGCATAGGTTATAATTCACCCCTCCACTTT. Protein product: CASSIGYNSPLHF.

The chain recombines TRBV11-2 with TRBJ1-2, with D possibly TRBD1 on 6 matching bases. The V and J ends lost 2 bases and 0 bases respectively, with 10 bases between them. The CDR3 has 15 residues. CDR1 is SGHAT and CDR2 is FQNNGV in the germline V gene. The CDR3 DNA reads as TGTGCCAGCAGCTTAAGACAGGCCACTAACTATGGCTACACCTTC. It specifies CASSLRQATNYGYTF. The complete variable domain, with remaining parts taken from reference TRBV11-2 and TRBJ1-2, reads EAGVAQSPRYKIIEKRQSVAFWCNPISGHATLYWYQQILGQGPKLLIQFQNNGVVDDSQLPKDRFSAERLKGVDSTLKIQPAKLEDSAVYLCASSLRQATNYGYTFGSGTRLTVV.

This clonotype was seen many times. The chain uses TRBV2 and TRBJ2-5; no clear D gene. The germline V gene encodes CDR1 SNHLY and CDR2 FYNNEI. Trimming removed 6 bases at V and 4 bases at J, with 6 bases between. The CDR3 sequence is 11 residues long. The CDR3 is CASRSLETQYF. DNA for the CDR3: TGTGCCAGCAGGTCTTTAGAGACCCAGTACTTC.

The V gene is TRBV27, the J gene TRBJ2-7, with 7 bases identical to TRBD2. This CDR3 region has 16 residues. Trimming at V came to 4 bases and at J to 6 bases, leaving 15 bases not matched to a gene. CDR1 and CDR2 from the germline V gene are MNHEY and SMNVEV (reference sequence). CDR3 in amino acids: CASSSSATSYRGEQYF. CDR3 DNA: TGTGCCAGCAGTTCCTCGGCGACTAGCTACCGGGGCGAGCAGTACTTC.

The chain is built from TRBV7-2 and TRBJ1-2; 10 nucleotides match TRBD1. V was pared by 7 bases and J by 11 bases, with 10 bases of the junction left unmatched. This CDR3 comprises 13 residues. Germline V gives CDR1 SGHTA, CDR2 FQGNSA. Here the CDR3 DNA reads TGTGCCAGCACCCCTAGGGGACAGGGGAGGTACACCTTC. Protein: CASTPRGQGRYTF.

The chain carries TRBV20-1 and TRBJ2-1; TRBD1 aligns across 8 bases. The CDR3 totals 14 residues. CDR1 is DFQATT, CDR2 SNEGSKA, per germline (reference sequence). V trimming: 3 bases; J trimming: 14 bases; junction bases outside the gene matches: 15. CDR3 loop: CSARDGQGKRGEFF. CDR3 nucleotides: TGCAGTGCTAGGGACGGACAGGGCAAAAGGGGGGAGTTCTTC.

The V gene is TRBV28, the J gene TRBJ2-7; perhaps TRBD2 as D (6 bases). CDR1 and CDR2 from the germline V gene are MDHEN and SYDVKM. The V and J ends lost 7 bases and 6 bases respectively, with 22 bases between them. There are 15 residues in the CDR3. This CDR3 reads CASTPMGLGSFEQYF. CDR3 coding DNA: TGTGCCAGCACTCCAATGGGACTGGGGAGTTTCGAGCAGTACTTC. Drawing the rest from reference TRBV28 and TRBJ2-7, the complete variable domain is DVKVTQSSRYLVKRTGEKVFLECVQDMDHENMFWYRQDPGLGLRLIYFSYDVKMKEKGDIPEGYSVSREKKERFSLILESASTNQTSMYLCASTPMGLGSFEQYFGPGTRLTVT.

This clonotype has a handful of counts. V is TRBV7-2 and J is TRBJ2-2; no firm D call. Germline V lookup: CDR1 SGHTA, CDR2 FQGNSA. The CDR3 spans 14 residues. The V end lost 5 bases, the J end lost 3 bases, and 10 bases lay between the germline ends. CDR3 bases: TGTGCCAGCAGCCCCAGTTATTACACCGGGGAGCTGTTTTTT. This gives the protein CASSPSYYTGELFF.

The rearrangement joins TRBV18 to TRBJ2-5; TRBD2 aligns across 7 bases. With V trimmed by 6 bases and J by 2 bases, 6 bases remained unmatched. Germline CDR1 reads KGHSH; CDR2 reads LQKENI. This CDR3 has 14 amino acids. CDR3: CASSRGLYQETQYF. Here the CDR3 DNA reads TGTGCCAGCTCCCGGGGACTATATCAAGAGACCCAGTACTTC. Complete variable domain (other parts from reference TRBV18 and TRBJ2-5): NAGVMQNPRHLVRRRGQEARLRCSPMKGHSHVYWYRQLPEEGLKFMVYLQKENIIDESGMPKERFSAEFPKEGPSILRIQQVVRGDSAAYFCASSRGLYQETQYFGPGTRLLVL.

The chain combines TRBV6-1 with TRBJ1-5; TRBD1 agrees at 7 bases. Trimming cost V 7 bases and J 7 bases; bases outside gene matches: 10. The CDR3 length is 14 residues. Germline-derived CDR1 and CDR2 are MNHNS and SASEGT. The CDR3 nucleotides read TGTGCCAGCACCCGACAGGGAAGGGAGCAGCCCCAGCATTTT. Translation: CASTRQGREQPQHF.

The V call is TRBV12-3 or TRBV12-4, the J call TRBJ2-7; a weak D match, TRBD1 (5 bases). The CDR3 totals 15 residues. Trimming stripped 0 bases from V and 7 bases from J, with 16 bases between. Written as DNA, the CDR3 is TGTGCCAGCAGTTTAGCGCTAATAGGGGCCTGGGAGCAGTACTTC. Its protein is CASSLALIGAWEQYF.

The chain is built from TRBV5-4 and TRBJ2-7; weak D call: TRBD2 (6 bases). In germline, CDR1 is SGHNT, CDR2 YYREEE (reference sequence). Trimming took off 4 bases at V and 7 bases at J, with 15 bases between the two ends. The CDR3 loop spans 13 amino acids. The CDR3 sequence is CASSPSGQSEQYF. CDR3 nucleotide sequence: TGTGCCAGCAGCCCAAGCGGGCAGTCGGAGCAGTACTTC.